Each of the 8 T cell receptor beta chains below was sequenced from the same sample in a study of human T cells and chemical hapten exposure. Time point meaning: patch test 2, 6 weeks after DPC sensitization. Treatment: therapeutic diphenylcyclopropenone sensitization with weekly scalp DPC. TCRdb reprocessed the RACE reads with MiXCR, giving one entry per CDR3 protein. Among about 350,000 distinct CDR3 sequences, roughly 6% were seen once, and the ten largest hold around 6.1%. The input for sequencing was whole blood, taken in connection with sensitization to the hapten diphenylcyclopropenone (DPC). These receptors were obtained from a young woman with alopecia areata. Some clones in this sample may be carry-over from other donors' samples.

This clonotype occurred many times. The CDR3 DNA reads TGCAGTGCTAGGGGTGGGGCCCTCCAAGAGACCCAGTACTTC. Its protein is CSARGGALQETQYF. This chain uses TRBV20-1 with TRBJ2-5; D possibly corresponds to TRBD1 (5 bases). V was shortened by 3 bases and J by 1 base, with 12 bases between the two germline ends. The germline gives CDR1 DFQATT, CDR2 SNEGSKA (reference sequence). CDR3 length: 14 amino acids.

This chain uses TRBV12-3 or TRBV12-4 with TRBJ2-3; D possibly corresponds to TRBD1 (5 bases). The length of the CDR3 is 12 residues. Trimming took off 6 bases at V and 5 bases at J, with 9 bases between the two ends. In DNA, the CDR3 is TGTGCCAGCAGGCAAAGGGGAGATACGCAGTATTTT. This gives the protein CASRQRGDTQYF.

This rearrangement joins TRBV5-6 to TRBJ2-7, with D possibly TRBD1 on 6 matching bases. Trimming cost V 2 bases and J 2 bases, with 11 bases left between them. Germline values: CDR1 SGHDT, CDR2 YYEEEE. The CDR3 totals 14 residues. The chain's CDR3 is CASSFGRGTYEQYF. The CDR3 coding sequence is TGTGCCAGCAGCTTTGGTAGGGGGACCTACGAGCAGTACTTC.

This clonotype appeared a few times. The J gene is TRBJ2-5, the V gene TRBV10-3, with D uncertain. The V gene lost 7 bases and the J gene lost 2 bases, with 11 bases spanning the gap. The CDR3 length is 13 residues. Germline V gene sequence: CDR1 ENHRY, CDR2 SYGVKD. This chain's CDR3 is CAITANPQETQYF. CDR3 coding DNA: TGTGCCATCACAGCGAACCCGCAAGAGACCCAGTACTTC.

In DNA form, the CDR3 reads TGTGCCAGCAGTCCCCCCCAGAGAACTGAAGCTTTCTTT. Its translation: CASSPPQRTEAFF. The chain uses TRBV6-5 and TRBJ1-1, with no clear D. The germline gives CDR1 MNHEY, CDR2 SVGAGI. V was trimmed by 5 bases and J by 5 bases, leaving 12 bases between them. The CDR3 sequence is 13 residues long.

V and J are TRBV5-1 and TRBJ2-3; D call uncertain. The CDR3 runs 15 residues. Germline CDR1 and CDR2: SGHRS and YFSETQ. With 6 bases removed from V and 0 bases from J, the gap between germline ends came to 14 bases. The CDR3 nucleotides read TGCGCCAGCATGAACGGGTACACTAGCACAGATACGCAGTATTTT. It specifies CASMNGYTSTDTQYF.

V usage is TRBV6-5 and J usage is TRBJ1-1, with 9 bases aligning to TRBD1. Germline assignment: CDR1 MNHEY and CDR2 SVGAGI. The CDR3 runs 15 residues. The trim removed 3 bases at V and 6 bases at J, leaving 8 bases unmatched. The CDR3 DNA reads as TGTGCCAGCAGTTATAGAACAGGGGGCAAGGCTGAAGCTTTCTTT. Translation gives CASSYRTGGKAEAFF.

V gene TRBV7-2 combines with J gene TRBJ1-2, with 7 bases matching TRBD1. V lost 1 base to trimming and J lost 1 base; unmatched junction nucleotides: 6. This CDR3 region has 16 residues. Looked up from germline, CDR1 is SGHTA and CDR2 is FQGNSA. CDR3 sequence reads: CASSLVMTGSNYGYTF. The CDR3 DNA follows: TGTGCCAGCAGCTTAGTAATGACAGGGAGTAACTATGGCTACACCTTC. Combining the CDR3 with reference TRBV7-2 and TRBJ1-2 gives the whole variable domain GAGVSQSPSNKVTEKGKDVELRCDPISGHTALYWYRQSLGQGLEFLIYFQGNSAPDKSGLPSDRFSAERTGGSVSTLTIQRTQQEDSAVYLCASSLVMTGSNYGYTFGSGTRLTVV.